This T cell receptor beta chain is from a study of blood T cell repertoires in COVID-19. Study at large: The samples span acute and convalescent COVID-19 from the United States, Italy and Spain.

Sequenced by immunoSEQ multiplex PCR; TCRdb stores in-frame clones only, minus some. The table includes roughly 200,000 clones, around nine tenths detected once. Specimen: peripheral blood. The source is a man aged 60-69 years who had recovered from COVID-19.

CDR3 loop: CASSQATGNYGYTF. Here the CDR3 DNA reads TGTGCCAGCAGCCAGGCGACAGGGAACTATGGCTACACCTTC. V is TRBV4-2 and J is TRBJ1-2; 7 bases align to TRBD1. The germline V gene has CDR1 LGHNA and CDR2 YNFKEQ. V trimming: 3 bases; J trimming: 2 bases; junction bases outside the gene matches: 3. CDR3 length: 14 residues.